These 21 T cell receptor beta chains came from one sample sequenced in a study of cytomegalovirus exposure and HLA in healthy donors. PCR used 60 Vbeta primers and 13 Jbeta primers. The repertoire was sequenced with immunoSEQ multiplex PCR; TCRdb's copy has only in-frame clones and lacks some. The sample holds roughly 40,000 clones, around 81% seen once. Input material: PBMCs. Source of these receptors: a woman aged 35 to 49 in good health and CMV-seronegative.

V and J are TRBV19 and TRBJ1-5; TRBD1 matches 7 bases. The CDR3 loop spans 13 amino acids. From germline, CDR1 is LNHDA and CDR2 SQIVND (reference sequence). V lost 7 bases, J lost 5 bases, and 5 bases stayed unmatched. The CDR3 coding sequence is TGTGCCAGTAATGTACAGGGGTATCAGCCCCAGCATTTT. Its protein product is CASNVQGYQPQHF.

This rearrangement joins TRBV16 to TRBJ1-1; no reliable D call. The V end lost 2 bases, the J end lost 1 base, and 8 bases lay between the germline ends. From germline, CDR1 is KGHSY and CDR2 FQNENV. The CDR3 runs 14 residues. CDR3 nucleotides: TGTGCCAGCAGCCAACCAACCAGGAACACTGAAGCTTTCTTT. It codes for CASSQPTRNTEAFF.

The rearrangement links TRBV30 to TRBJ2-3; the D gene is possibly TRBD2 (6 bases). CDR1 GTSNPN and CDR2 SVGIG come from the germline V gene (reference sequence). Trimming took 2 bases from V and 1 from J, leaving 16 bases between them. The CDR3 is 16 residues long. CDR3 sequence: CAWSMHGGRGTDTQYF. DNA for the CDR3: TGTGCCTGGAGTATGCACGGAGGGAGAGGCACAGATACGCAGTATTTT.

The gene calls are TRBV2 and TRBJ1-1; tentatively, D is TRBD1 (6 bases). V was cut by 5 bases and J by 6 bases, with 7 bases left in between. Germline CDR1 is SNHLY and CDR2 is FYNNEI. This CDR3 has 11 amino acids. In DNA, the CDR3 is TGTGCCAGCAGTAACAGGGCTGAAGCTTTCTTT. It codes for CASSNRAEAFF.

The V gene is TRBV27, the J gene TRBJ2-3; 7 nucleotides agree with TRBD1. Trimming took 2 bases from V and 6 from J; bases not matched to a gene: 8. Germline CDR1 is MNHEY and CDR2 is SMNVEV (reference sequence). The CDR3 is made up of 15 amino acids. CDR3 sequence reads: CASSLRTGVSDTQYF. The CDR3 coding sequence is TGTGCCAGCAGTTTACGAACAGGGGTGTCGGATACGCAGTATTTT.

The J gene is TRBJ1-2, the V gene TRBV5-5; the match to TRBD1 covers 10 bases. Germline trimming cut 4 bases from V and 5 bases from J; bases unmatched to any gene: 8. There are 15 residues in the CDR3. Germline V gives CDR1 SGHKS, CDR2 YYEKEE (reference sequence). CDR3 region: CASSPRQGAVYGYTF. The DNA of the CDR3 is TGTGCCAGCAGCCCCCGACAGGGGGCTGTTTATGGCTACACCTTC.

The chain recombines TRBV29-1 with TRBJ2-1, with D unresolved. The V and J ends lost 0 bases and 5 bases respectively, with 17 bases between them. The CDR3 spans 16 residues. Germline V gene data show CDR1 as SQVTM and CDR2 as ANQGSEA. For the CDR3, the DNA is TGCAGCGTTGAAGATCTCCGGCAGCCCAGGAACAATGAGCAGTTCTTC. Amino acid sequence: CSVEDLRQPRNNEQFF.

J is TRBJ2-6 and V is TRBV4-3; TRBD1 aligns across 10 bases. The CDR3 runs to 19 residues. The V gene end was trimmed by 3 bases and the J gene end by 1 base; junction bases not matched to a gene: 9. The V gene's germline CDR1 is LGHNA and CDR2 YSLEER. CDR3 sequence: CASSHSRDRGLSGANVLTF. The CDR3 DNA is TGCGCCAGCAGCCACAGCCGGGACAGGGGATTGTCTGGGGCCAACGTCCTGACTTTC.

This clone occurred once. The CDR3 here is CASSGTQGNQPQHF. The CDR3 DNA is TGTGCCAGCTCGGGGACACAAGGCAATCAGCCCCAGCATTTT. This rearrangement joins TRBV2 to TRBJ1-5; tentative D call: TRBD1 (6 bases). The germline V and J ends were trimmed by 8 bases and 2 bases, with 13 bases remaining between them. Germline lookup yields CDR1 SNHLY and CDR2 FYNNEI. The CDR3 is 14 residues long.

The V and J genes are TRBV6-5 and TRBJ1-3; D may be TRBD1 (6 bases). CDR3 length: 15 residues. The V and J ends lost 6 bases and 0 bases respectively, with 12 bases between them. In germline, CDR1 is MNHEY, CDR2 SVGAGI. The CDR3 nucleotides are TGTGCCAGCAGCAGAACAGGGCTCTCTGGAAACACCATATATTTT. Translating gives CASSRTGLSGNTIYF.

The chain has TRBV29-1 and TRBJ2-1; 9 nucleotides match TRBD1. Trimming at V came to 1 base and at J to 6 bases, leaving 7 bases not matched to a gene. This CDR3 has 15 amino acids. Germline CDR1 reads SQVTM; CDR2 reads ANQGSEA. CDR3 DNA: TGCAGCGTTGAAGTGGGACAGGGATATGGCAATGAGCAGTTCTTC. It yields the protein CSVEVGQGYGNEQFF.

Here the CDR3 DNA reads TGTGCCAGCAGTTTCCGGGACAGGGTGAACACTGAAGCTTTCTTT. Translation: CASSFRDRVNTEAFF. The chain uses TRBV11-3 and TRBJ1-1; TRBD1 matches 9 bases. Germline CDR1 SGHNT, CDR2 YENEEA. This CDR3 is built from 15 residues. J lost 0 bases, V lost 6 bases, and 5 bases had no gene match.

The J gene is TRBJ1-5, the V gene TRBV5-6, with 11 nucleotides matching TRBD1. Per germline, CDR1 SGHDT and CDR2 YYEEEE. This CDR3 is built from 15 residues. The trim removed 4 bases at V and 6 bases at J, leaving 6 bases unmatched. This chain's CDR3 is CASSLRTGGSQPQHF. The CDR3 nucleotides read TGTGCCAGCAGCCTTCGGACAGGGGGCTCTCAGCCCCAGCATTTT.

The chain joins TRBV18 to TRBJ2-5; unclear D gene. CDR3 length: 13 residues. CDR1 and CDR2 from the germline V gene are KGHSH and LQKENI. V lost 6 bases and J lost 1, with 9 bases in between. CDR3 coding DNA: TGTGCCAGCTCCCAGAATATCCAAGAGACCCAGTACTTC. Its translation: CASSQNIQETQYF.

The chain links TRBV6-6 to TRBJ1-2; 7 bases match TRBD1. The J segment lost 7 bases and the V segment lost 8 bases, leaving 7 bases of the junction unmatched. Germline-derived CDR1 and CDR2 are MNHNY and SVGAGI (reference sequence). This CDR3 is built from 12 residues. The CDR3 nucleotides read TGTGCCAGCCTCGGGACAGTCGGTGGCTACACCTTC. Translation gives CASLGTVGGYTF.

The chain uses TRBV19 and TRBJ2-1; 8 bases agree with TRBD2. The ends lost 6 bases at V and 6 bases at J; junction bases unmatched: 7. Germline V gene data show CDR1 as LNHDA and CDR2 as SQIVND (reference sequence). The CDR3 loop spans 14 amino acids. CDR3 coding DNA: TGTGCCAGTAGCAACGGGGGGGCCCTCAATGAGCAGTTCTTC. This gives the protein CASSNGGALNEQFF.

The gene calls are TRBV6-5 and TRBJ2-7; 7 bases match TRBD2. The CDR3 runs 13 residues. The germline V gene has CDR1 MNHEY and CDR2 SVGAGI. V shed 7 bases and J 0 bases; nucleotides not matched to a gene: 3. This chain's CDR3 is CASMGGVSYEQYV. The CDR3 coding sequence is TGTGCCAGCATGGGGGGGGTCTCCTACGAGCAGTACGTC.

The chain recombines TRBV7-2 with TRBJ1-1; 8 nucleotides align to TRBD1. The CDR3 runs to 14 residues. The germline V gene has CDR1 SGHTA and CDR2 FQGNSA. After removal of 2 bases from V and 5 bases from J, the junction contained 4 bases not matched to a gene. DNA for the CDR3: TGTGCCAGCAGCTTAACAGGGGGAAGGACTGAAGCTTTCTTT. The encoded protein is CASSLTGGRTEAFF.

V usage is TRBV6-1 and J usage is TRBJ1-6; 7 bases fit TRBD1. The germline CDR1 and CDR2 sequences are MNHNS and SASEGT. After removal of 8 bases from V and 5 bases from J, the junction contained 9 bases not matched to a gene. This CDR3 has 15 amino acids. CDR3: CASVPGQINNSPLHF. The CDR3 DNA reads TGTGCCAGCGTACCGGGACAGATAAATAATTCACCCCTCCACTTT.

The V call is TRBV6-1, the J call TRBJ1-5; tentative D call: TRBD1 (5 bases). Trimming removed 2 bases from V and 1 base from J, with 15 bases in between. The CDR3 sequence is 17 residues long. Germline-derived CDR1 and CDR2 are MNHNS and SASEGT. The CDR3 region has the DNA TGTGCCAGCAGTGAAAATAGTTCGGGGGGGAGCAATCAGCCCCAGCATTTT. Translating gives CASSENSSGGSNQPQHF.

The chain links TRBV9 to TRBJ1-6, with D tentatively TRBD1 (6 bases). In germline, CDR1 is SGDLS, CDR2 YYNGEE. Trimming cost V 4 bases and J 0 bases, with 17 bases left between them. The CDR3 spans 18 residues. CDR3 in DNA: TGTGCCAGCAGCACACGGGACACCCCGAGCTCCTATAATTCACCCCTCCACTTT. This codes for CASSTRDTPSSYNSPLHF. The whole variable domain, remainder taken from reference TRBV9 and TRBJ1-6, is DSGVTQTPKHLITATGQRVTLRCSPRSGDLSVYWYQQSLDQGLQFLIQYYNGEERAKGNILERFSAQQFPDLHSELNLSSLELGDSALYFCASSTRDTPSSYNSPLHFGNGTRLTVT.